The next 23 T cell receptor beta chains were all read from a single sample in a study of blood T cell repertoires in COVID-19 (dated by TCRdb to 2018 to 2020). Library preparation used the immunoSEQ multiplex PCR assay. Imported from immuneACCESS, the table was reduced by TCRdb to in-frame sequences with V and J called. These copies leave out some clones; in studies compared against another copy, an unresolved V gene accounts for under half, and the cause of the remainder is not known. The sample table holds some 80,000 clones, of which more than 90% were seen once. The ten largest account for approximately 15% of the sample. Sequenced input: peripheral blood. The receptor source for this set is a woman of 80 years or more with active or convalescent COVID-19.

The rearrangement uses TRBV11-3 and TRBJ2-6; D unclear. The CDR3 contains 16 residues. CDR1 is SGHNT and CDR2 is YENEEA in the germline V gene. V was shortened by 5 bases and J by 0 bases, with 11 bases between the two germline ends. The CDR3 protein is CASSPRSGSGANVLTF. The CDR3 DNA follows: TGTGCCAGCAGCCCCCGATCAGGCTCTGGGGCCAACGTCCTGACTTTC.

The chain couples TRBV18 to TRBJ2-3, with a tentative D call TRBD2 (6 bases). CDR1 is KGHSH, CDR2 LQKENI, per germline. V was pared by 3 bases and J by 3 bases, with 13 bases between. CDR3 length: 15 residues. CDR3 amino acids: CASSPSVAGTDTQYF. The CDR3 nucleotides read TGTGCCAGCTCACCCAGCGTTGCGGGGACAGATACGCAGTATTTT.

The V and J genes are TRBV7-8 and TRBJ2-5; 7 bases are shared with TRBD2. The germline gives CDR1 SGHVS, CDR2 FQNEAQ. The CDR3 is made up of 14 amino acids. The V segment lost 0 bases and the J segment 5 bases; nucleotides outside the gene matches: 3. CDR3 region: CASSLASGVETQYF. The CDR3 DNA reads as TGTGCCAGCAGCTTAGCGAGCGGGGTTGAGACCCAGTACTTC.

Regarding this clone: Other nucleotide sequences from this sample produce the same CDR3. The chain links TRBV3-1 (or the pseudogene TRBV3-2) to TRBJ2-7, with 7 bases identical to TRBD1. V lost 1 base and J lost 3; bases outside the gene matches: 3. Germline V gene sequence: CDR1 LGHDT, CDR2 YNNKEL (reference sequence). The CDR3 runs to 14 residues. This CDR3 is CASSQGQGDYEQYF. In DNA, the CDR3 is TGTGCCAGCAGCCAAGGGCAGGGGGACTACGAGCAGTACTTC.

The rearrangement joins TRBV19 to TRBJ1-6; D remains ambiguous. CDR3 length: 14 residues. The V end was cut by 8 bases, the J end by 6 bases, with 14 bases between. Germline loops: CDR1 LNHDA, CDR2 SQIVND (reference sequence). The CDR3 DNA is TGTGCCAGTTTGGCGAGGGAACGTAATTCACCCCTCCACTTT. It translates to CASLARERNSPLHF. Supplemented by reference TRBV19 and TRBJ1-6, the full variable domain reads DGGITQSPKYLFRKEGQNVTLSCEQNLNHDAMYWYRQDPGQGLRLIYYSQIVNDFQKGDIAEGYSVSREKKESFPLTVTSAQKNPTAFYLCASLARERNSPLHFGNGTRLTVT.

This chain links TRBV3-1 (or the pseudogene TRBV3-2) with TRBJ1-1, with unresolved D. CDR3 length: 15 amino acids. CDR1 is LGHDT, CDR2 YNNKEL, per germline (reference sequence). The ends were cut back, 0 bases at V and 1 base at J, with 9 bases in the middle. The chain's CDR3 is CASSQDAQPNTEAFF. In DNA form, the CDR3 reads TGTGCCAGCAGCCAAGACGCACAGCCGAACACTGAAGCTTTCTTT.

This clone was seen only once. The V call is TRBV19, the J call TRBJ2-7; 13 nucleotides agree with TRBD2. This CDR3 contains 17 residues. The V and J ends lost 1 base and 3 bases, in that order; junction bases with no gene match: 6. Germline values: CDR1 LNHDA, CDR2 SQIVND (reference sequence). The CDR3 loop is CASSIGAGLAGDYEQYF. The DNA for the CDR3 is TGTGCCAGTAGTATAGGGGCTGGACTAGCGGGGGACTACGAGCAGTACTTC. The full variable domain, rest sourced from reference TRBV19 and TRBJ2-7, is DGGITQSPKYLFRKEGQNVTLSCEQNLNHDAMYWYRQDPGQGLRLIYYSQIVNDFQKGDIAEGYSVSREKKESFPLTVTSAQKNPTAFYLCASSIGAGLAGDYEQYFGPGTRLTVT.

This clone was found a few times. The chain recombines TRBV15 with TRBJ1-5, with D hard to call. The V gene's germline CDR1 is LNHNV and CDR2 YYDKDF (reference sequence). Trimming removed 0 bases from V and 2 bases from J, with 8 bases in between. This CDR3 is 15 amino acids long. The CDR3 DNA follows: TGTGCCACCAGCAGAGACCCCTCGGGCAATCAGCCCCAGCATTTT. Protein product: CATSRDPSGNQPQHF.

CDR3 in DNA: TGTGCCAGTAGTATCGCTCCAGGGGGCTCCCCTACCAGAGACATTCAGTACTTC. Its protein is CASSIAPGGSPTRDIQYF. The chain joins TRBV19 to TRBJ2-4; TRBD1 matches at 8 bases. Unmatched junction bases numbered 18, after V lost 3 bases and J lost 8 bases. Germline V gene sequence: CDR1 LNHDA, CDR2 SQIVND (reference sequence). The length of the CDR3 is 18 residues.

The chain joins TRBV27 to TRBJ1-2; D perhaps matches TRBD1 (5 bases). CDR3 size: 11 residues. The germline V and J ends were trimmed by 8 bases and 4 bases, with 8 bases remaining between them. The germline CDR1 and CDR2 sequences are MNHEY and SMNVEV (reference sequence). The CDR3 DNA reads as TGTGCCAGCGGGACTTCCTATGGCTACACCTTC. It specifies CASGTSYGYTF.

This CDR3 reads CASSLFPSSYNEQFF. DNA of the CDR3: TGTGCCAGCAGTTTATTCCCTAGCTCCTACAATGAGCAGTTCTTC. The rearrangement uses TRBV28 and TRBJ2-1; D remains ambiguous. The ends were cut back, 1 base at V and 0 bases at J, with 7 bases in the middle. The CDR3 runs 15 residues. Germline V gene sequence: CDR1 MDHEN, CDR2 SYDVKM.

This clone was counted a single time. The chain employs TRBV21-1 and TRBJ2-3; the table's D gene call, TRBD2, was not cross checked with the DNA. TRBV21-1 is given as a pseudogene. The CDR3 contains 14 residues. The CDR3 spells CASPEGGSTDTQYF. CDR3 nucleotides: TGTGCCAGCCCAGAGGGGGGGTCCACAGATACGCAGTATTTT.

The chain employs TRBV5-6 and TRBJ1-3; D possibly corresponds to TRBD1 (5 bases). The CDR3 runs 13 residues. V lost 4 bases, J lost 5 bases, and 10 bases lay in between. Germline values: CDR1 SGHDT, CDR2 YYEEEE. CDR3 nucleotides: TGTGCCAGCAGCGTTGGACATCGAAACACCATATATTTT. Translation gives CASSVGHRNTIYF.

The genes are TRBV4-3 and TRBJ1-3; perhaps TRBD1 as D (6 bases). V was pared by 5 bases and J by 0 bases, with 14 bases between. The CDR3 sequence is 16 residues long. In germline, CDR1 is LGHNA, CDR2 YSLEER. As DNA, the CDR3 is TGCGCCAGCAGCAGAAGGAGGGGGGGCTCTGGAAACACCATATATTTT. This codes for CASSRRRGGSGNTIYF.

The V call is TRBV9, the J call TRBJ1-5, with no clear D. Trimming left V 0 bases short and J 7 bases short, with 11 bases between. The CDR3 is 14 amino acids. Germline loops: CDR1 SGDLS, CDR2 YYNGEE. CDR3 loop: CASSVGGGGQPQHF. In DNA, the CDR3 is TGTGCCAGCAGCGTAGGGGGTGGCGGGCAGCCCCAGCATTTT.

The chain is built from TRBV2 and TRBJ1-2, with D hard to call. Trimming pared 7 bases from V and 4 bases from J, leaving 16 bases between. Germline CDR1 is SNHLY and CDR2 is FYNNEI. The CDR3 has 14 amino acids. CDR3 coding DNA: TGTGCCAGCACCCCCGTGAGGGAATCCTATGGCTACACCTTC. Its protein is CASTPVRESYGYTF.

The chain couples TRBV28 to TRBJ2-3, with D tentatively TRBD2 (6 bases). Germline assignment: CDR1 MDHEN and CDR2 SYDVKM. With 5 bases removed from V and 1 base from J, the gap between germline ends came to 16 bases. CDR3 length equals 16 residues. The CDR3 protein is CASSPPGLARTDTQYF. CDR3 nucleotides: TGTGCCAGCAGTCCTCCGGGACTGGCCCGCACAGATACGCAGTATTTT.

The CDR3 reads CASSPMTTSGVETQYF. The CDR3 nucleotides are TGTGCCAGCAGTCCCATGACTACCTCGGGGGTAGAGACCCAGTACTTC. This chain joins TRBV6-2 or TRBV6-3 and TRBJ2-5; tentative D call: TRBD2 (6 bases). The CDR3 loop spans 16 amino acids. Germline V gives CDR1 MNHEY, CDR2 SVGEGT. Trimming left V 5 bases short and J 4 bases short, with 20 bases between.

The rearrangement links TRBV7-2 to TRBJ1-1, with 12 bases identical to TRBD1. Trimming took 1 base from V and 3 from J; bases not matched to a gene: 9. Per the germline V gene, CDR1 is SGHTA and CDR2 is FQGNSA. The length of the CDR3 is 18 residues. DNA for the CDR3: TGTGCCAGCAGCTTAGTGCTGGGACAGGGGGCGCGACACACTGAAGCTTTCTTT. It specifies CASSLVLGQGARHTEAFF.

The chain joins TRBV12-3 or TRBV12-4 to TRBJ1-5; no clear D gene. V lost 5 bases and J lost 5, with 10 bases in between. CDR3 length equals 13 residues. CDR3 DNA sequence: TGTGCCAGCAGTCTTGGCGGGGATCAGCCCCAGCATTTT. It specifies CASSLGGDQPQHF.

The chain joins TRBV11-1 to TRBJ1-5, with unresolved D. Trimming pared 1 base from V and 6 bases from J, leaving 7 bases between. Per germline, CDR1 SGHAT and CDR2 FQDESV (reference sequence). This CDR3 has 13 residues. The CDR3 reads CASSLEEGQPQHF. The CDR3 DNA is TGTGCCAGCAGCTTAGAAGAGGGTCAGCCCCAGCATTTT.

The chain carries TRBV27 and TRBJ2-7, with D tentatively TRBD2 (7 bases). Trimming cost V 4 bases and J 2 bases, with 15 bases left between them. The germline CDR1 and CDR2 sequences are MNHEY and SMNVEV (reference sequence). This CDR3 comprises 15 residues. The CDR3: CASSWRGGDTYEQYF. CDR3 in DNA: TGTGCCAGCAGTTGGAGGGGGGGGGATACCTACGAGCAGTACTTC.

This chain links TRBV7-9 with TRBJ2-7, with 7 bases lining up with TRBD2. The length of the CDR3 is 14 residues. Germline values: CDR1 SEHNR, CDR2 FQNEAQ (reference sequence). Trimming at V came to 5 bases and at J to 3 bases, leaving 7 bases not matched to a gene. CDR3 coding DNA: TGTGCCAGCAGCCCGGGGGGACCTAACTACGAGCAGTACTTC. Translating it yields CASSPGGPNYEQYF.